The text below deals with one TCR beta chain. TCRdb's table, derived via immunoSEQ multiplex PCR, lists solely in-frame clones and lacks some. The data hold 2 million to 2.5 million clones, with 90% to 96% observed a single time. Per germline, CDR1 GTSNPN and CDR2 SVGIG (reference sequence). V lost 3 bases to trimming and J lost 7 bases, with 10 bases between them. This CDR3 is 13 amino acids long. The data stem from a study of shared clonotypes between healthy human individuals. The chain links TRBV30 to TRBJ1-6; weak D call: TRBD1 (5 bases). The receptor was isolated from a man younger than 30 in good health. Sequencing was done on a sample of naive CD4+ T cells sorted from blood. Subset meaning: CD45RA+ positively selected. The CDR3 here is CAWSDGANSPLHF. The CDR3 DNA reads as TGTGCCTGGAGCGACGGGGCGAATTCACCCCTCCACTTT.